The 5 T cell receptor beta chains listed next were all sequenced from one sample in a study of Ad26.COV2.S vaccination and SARS-CoV-2 variants. The assay was immunoSEQ multiplex PCR, and TCRdb's table has in-frame clones only and misses some. This table holds fewer than 400,000 clones, roughly nine tenths found once. Treatment in this sample: about 20 received Ad26.COV2.S at low or high dose, single or two shots; 5 received placebo; per-sample allocation not given. Vaccine and placebo recipients were sampled on day 63 after the first injection. The source material was peripheral blood, sampled in a trial of Ad26.COV2.S vaccine versus placebo. These receptors were taken from a person aged 18-60 years who received the Ad26.COV2.S COVID-19 vaccine or a placebo.

This chain joins TRBV9 and TRBJ1-6; unclear D gene. Trimming took 3 bases from V and 9 from J, leaving 16 bases between them. The CDR3 is 15 amino acids. The germline CDR1 and CDR2 sequences are SGDLS and YYNGEE. The CDR3 loop is CASSGGRSLGSPLHF. The CDR3 coding sequence is TGTGCCAGCAGCGGAGGCCGGAGCCTTGGTTCACCCCTCCACTTT.

The CDR3 here is CASSSQGEEETQYF. The CDR3 DNA reads as TGTGCCAGCAGCTCACAGGGCGAGGAAGAGACCCAGTACTTC. The chain links TRBV5-6 to TRBJ2-5; TRBD1 might be the D (6 bases). The V gene's germline CDR1 is SGHDT and CDR2 YYEEEE. Trimming left V 3 bases short and J 3 bases short, with 12 bases between. The CDR3 has 14 residues.

The chain couples TRBV5-1 to TRBJ1-1; 7 bases map to TRBD1. The V and J ends lost 0 bases and 3 bases, in that order; junction bases with no gene match: 5. This CDR3 is built from 15 residues. Germline values: CDR1 SGHRS, CDR2 YFSETQ. Written as DNA, the CDR3 is TGCGCCAGCAGCTTGGCAAGGGGGCTGGACACTGAAGCTTTCTTT. Amino acids: CASSLARGLDTEAFF. The whole variable domain, filled in from reference TRBV5-1 and TRBJ1-1, reads KAGVTQTPRYLIKTRGQQVTLSCSPISGHRSVSWYQQTPGQGLQFLFEYFSETQRNKGNFPGRFSGRQFSNSRSEMNVSTLELGDSALYLCASSLARGLDTEAFFGQGTRLTVV.

This rearrangement joins TRBV2 to TRBJ2-7; D uncertain. Germline V lookup: CDR1 SNHLY, CDR2 FYNNEI. CDR3 length: 16 amino acids. V lost 6 bases and J lost 3, with 21 bases in between. CDR3 DNA sequence: TGTGCCAGCAGGCATAAAAACCTCCTAGGAGTCTACGAGCAGTACTTC. Protein sequence: CASRHKNLLGVYEQYF.

The rearrangement links TRBV5-1 to TRBJ2-1; weak D call: TRBD2 (6 bases). The V end lost 2 bases, the J end lost 4 bases, and 13 bases lay between the germline ends. The CDR3 length is 15 residues. Germline V gives CDR1 SGHRS, CDR2 YFSETQ. The CDR3 here is CASSFSGDPYNEQFF. In DNA form, the CDR3 reads TGCGCCAGCAGCTTTTCGGGGGACCCATACAATGAGCAGTTCTTC.